The table lists the clone carrying this TCR beta chain with a count of one. The sample is drawn from a study of cytomegalovirus exposure and HLA in healthy donors. Across the study: An earlier analysis identified 95 million to 120 million unique TCR beta sequences in 150 million to 200 million T cells.

This CDR3 spans 13 amino acids. CDR1 and CDR2 (germline): MNHEY, SVGAGI. The V segment lost 8 bases and the J segment 4 bases; nucleotides outside the gene matches: 7. The PCR used 60 Vbeta and 13 Jbeta primers. The protocol was immunoSEQ multiplex PCR, while the TCRdb copy is restricted to in-frame clones and leaves out a portion. The sample records roughly 120,000 clones, 70% to 80% being singletons. This rearrangement joins TRBV6-5 to TRBJ2-5; TRBD1 aligns across 7 bases. Source material: PBMCs. This clonotype originated in a young man in good health and CMV-seropositive. Here the CDR3 reads CASATGVRETQYF. The CDR3 bases are TGTGCCAGCGCTACAGGGGTACGAGAGACCCAGTACTTC.